The present TCR beta chain was sequenced within a study of blood T cells in healthy people across ages. General study results and limits: Donor CMV status was unknown, possibly confounding expanded clonotype changes.

For this clonotype: Its matching antigen is unknown.

The CDR3 runs 14 residues. Per the germline V gene, CDR1 is SGHRS and CDR2 is YFSETQ. V lost 4 bases to trimming and J lost 6 bases, with 16 bases between them. A second PCR of roughly 7 to 11 cycles used a sample-barcoded 5' primer and a J-beta primer mix. TCRdb processed the 5' RACE reads anew with MiXCR; each CDR3 protein has one entry. In the table there are about 800,000 distinct CDR3 sequences, around 25% of which are singletons. This sample was shared with a second study, whose subject was T cells of mothers and their children. This second study notes: For cDNA synthesis, the complete extracted RNA was used (roughly 1.5 ug per 15 ul).

Sequenced: blood. This sequence originates from a boy between 5 and 17 years old in good health. The chain has TRBV5-1 and TRBJ1-1; D might be TRBD1 (5 bases). The CDR3 DNA reads TGCGCCAGCAGCGCGCTTGGGGCCGGCGCTGAAGCTTTCTTT. It translates to CASSALGAGAEAFF.